These 7 T cell receptor beta chains share one sample of origin, sequenced in a study of cytomegalovirus exposure and HLA in healthy donors. PCR primers comprised 60 Vbeta and 13 Jbeta primers. This table comes from immunoSEQ multiplex PCR, and its TCRdb copy is limited to in-frame clones, with some not included. The data show around 110,000 clones, with roughly 80% seen just once and around 2% held by the top ten. The sample was PBMCs. These receptors were obtained from a man aged 25 to 45 in good health and CMV-seronegative.

The genes are TRBV4-1 and TRBJ1-4; no clear D. CDR1 MGHRA and CDR2 YSYEKL come from the germline V gene. The CDR3 is 15 amino acids. Trimming cost V 0 bases and J 8 bases, with 13 bases left between them. CDR3 sequence reads: CASSQDGPLREKLFF. The CDR3 DNA is TGCGCCAGCAGCCAAGATGGGCCCCTACGGGAAAAACTGTTTTTT.

This chain connects TRBV19 to TRBJ1-5; D is unresolved. The length of the CDR3 is 13 residues. Trimming removed 3 bases at V and 5 bases at J, with 8 bases between. CDR1 and CDR2 (germline): LNHDA, SQIVND (reference sequence). The CDR3, as DNA: TGTGCCAGTAGTATCGGCGGTTATCAGCCCCAGCATTTT. Protein product: CASSIGGYQPQHF.

CDR3 nucleotide sequence: TGCAGCGTTGGAGGCGGGGTAAACATTCAGTACTTC. Protein: CSVGGGVNIQYF. This chain uses TRBV29-1 with TRBJ2-4; the D gene is possibly TRBD2 (6 bases). This CDR3 contains 12 residues. Germline assignment: CDR1 SQVTM and CDR2 ANQGSEA. Trimming took off 4 bases at V and 6 bases at J, with 10 bases between the two ends. The full variable domain, completed using reference TRBV29-1 and TRBJ2-4, is SAVISQKPSRDICQRGTSLTIQCQVDSQVTMMFWYRQQPGQSLTLIATANQGSEATYESGFVIDKFPISRPNLTFSTLTVSNMSPEDSSIYLCSVGGGVNIQYFGAGTRLSVL.

This sequence joins TRBV11-2 and TRBJ2-5, with TRBD2 as a possible D gene (5 bases). The CDR3 is 15 residues long. The ends were cut back, 5 bases at V and 3 bases at J, with 16 bases in the middle. Germline lookup yields CDR1 SGHAT and CDR2 FQNNGV. CDR3 protein: CASSRGRAAKETQYF. The CDR3 DNA sequence: TGTGCCAGCAGCCGTGGGCGGGCAGCCAAAGAGACCCAGTACTTC.

This clone was detected once. The V and J genes are TRBV4-2 and TRBJ2-1; TRBD2 aligns across 12 bases. V lost 8 bases and J lost 9; bases outside the gene matches: 5. Per germline, CDR1 LGHNA and CDR2 YNFKEQ. This CDR3 is 13 amino acids long. CDR3 sequence reads: CASSLAGGSEQFF. CDR3 DNA sequence: TGTGCCAGCTCGCTAGCGGGGGGGAGTGAGCAGTTCTTC.

This rearrangement joins TRBV27 to TRBJ1-2; 7 bases match TRBD1. The CDR3 extends over 13 amino acids. CDR1 is MNHEY, CDR2 SMNVEV, per germline (reference sequence). J was trimmed by 6 bases and V by 5 bases; bases with no gene match: 6. The CDR3 protein is CASSTGTADGYTF. Written as DNA, the CDR3 is TGTGCCAGCAGTACCGGGACAGCGGATGGCTACACCTTC.

This rearrangement joins TRBV6-1 to TRBJ2-6, with TRBD1 identical over 10 bases. Trimming cost V 1 base and J 1 base; bases outside gene matches: 4. The germline gives CDR1 MNHNS, CDR2 SASEGT. The CDR3 consists of 18 residues. DNA of the CDR3: TGTGCCAGCAGTGAAGGGGACAGGGGAAGATCTGGGGCCAACGTCCTGACTTTC. Translation gives CASSEGDRGRSGANVLTF.